Each of the 6 T cell receptor beta chains below was sequenced from the same sample in a study of T cells in Graves' hyperthyroidism and ophthalmopathy. The TCR beta CDR3 regions underwent amplification using RNA transcripts as the source. With the HTBI primer set, the TCR CDR3 went through a first round of RT-PCR. Using its own MiXCR run on the multiplex PCR reads, TCRdb lists one record per CDR3 protein. This sample has about 600,000 distinct CDR3 sequences, with 11% to 15% found just once. Specimen: blood. These receptors all come from a woman aged 18-29 years with Graves' ophthalmopathy.

This clonotype was seen a few times. The gene calls are TRBV4-1 and TRBJ2-3, with D possibly TRBD1 on 5 matching bases. Trimming removed 1 base at V and 2 bases at J, with 13 bases between. The CDR3 extends over 16 amino acids. Germline assignment: CDR1 MGHRA and CDR2 YSYEKL. The CDR3 DNA sequence: TGCGCCAGCAGCCAAGGAGGCAGGGCCAACACAGATACGCAGTATTTT. Its translation is CASSQGGRANTDTQYF.

The V call is TRBV10-3, the J call TRBJ2-2; TRBD1 might be the D (6 bases). Looked up from germline, CDR1 is ENHRY and CDR2 is SYGVKD. This CDR3 has 15 residues. Trimming stripped 3 bases from V and 2 bases from J, with 10 bases between. For the CDR3, the DNA is TGTGCCATCAGTGATAGAGGGGGAAACACCGGGGAGCTGTTTTTT. This translates into CAISDRGGNTGELFF.

This clonotype appeared a few times. This chain links TRBV2 with TRBJ1-5, with D maybe TRBD1 (6 bases). This CDR3 has 13 amino acids. Trimming shortened V by 7 bases and J by 5 bases, and 12 bases separated the two germline ends. Per the germline V gene, CDR1 is SNHLY and CDR2 is FYNNEI. For the CDR3, the DNA is TGTGCCAGCACACAGGGATATTATCAGCCCCAGCATTTT. Translation: CASTQGYYQPQHF.

This clonotype was recorded a few times. The chain links TRBV4-1 to TRBJ1-4, with 12 bases aligning to TRBD1. The trim removed 4 bases at V and 4 bases at J, leaving 13 bases unmatched. CDR1 is MGHRA, CDR2 YSYEKL, per germline. The CDR3 extends over 19 amino acids. The CDR3, as DNA: TGCGCCAGCAGCCCGGGGACAGGGGGCGCGATGACCCTTAATGAAAAACTGTTTTTT. It yields the protein CASSPGTGGAMTLNEKLFF.

The chain is built from TRBV11-3 and TRBJ2-1; perhaps TRBD2 as D (6 bases). Germline CDR1 SGHNT, CDR2 YENEEA. This CDR3 is 14 amino acids long. Trimming took off 4 bases at V and 9 bases at J, with 16 bases between the two ends. The CDR3 loop is CASSSRGESGEQFF. CDR3 nucleotide sequence: TGTGCCAGCAGCTCGCGGGGAGAAAGCGGTGAGCAGTTCTTC.

This clonotype has a count of ten or more. The rearrangement links TRBV6-1 to TRBJ2-3, with a weak D call TRBD2 (6 bases). The CDR3 has 12 residues. Germline CDR1 is MNHNS and CDR2 is SASEGT. The germline V and J ends were trimmed by 5 bases and 8 bases, with 11 bases remaining between them. Here the CDR3 reads CASSYLGGTQYF. Here the CDR3 DNA reads TGTGCCAGCAGTTATCTGGGGGGTACGCAGTATTTT.